Following are 21 T cell receptor beta chains from one sample sequenced in a study of CD8 T cells in ankylosing spondylitis. MiXCR, applied by TCRdb to the 5' RACE reads, yields one record per CDR3 protein. Of hundreds of thousands of distinct CDR3 sequences listed, about 20% are singletons. The sequencing input was blood, either unsorted or a sorted T cell fraction (not recorded which). These TCRs come from a male donor with ankylosing spondylitis or in good health (not recorded which).

The rearrangement joins TRBV12-3 or TRBV12-4 to TRBJ2-7; TRBD1 aligns across 9 bases. The trim removed 5 bases at V and 4 bases at J, leaving 6 bases unmatched. The length of the CDR3 is 14 residues. CDR3: CASSGDRALYEQYF. The CDR3 nucleotides read TGTGCCAGCAGTGGGGACAGGGCCCTTTACGAGCAGTACTTC.

The V and J genes are TRBV15 and TRBJ2-5, with unresolved D. V was shortened by 6 bases and J by 7 bases, with 3 bases between the two germline ends. The V gene's germline CDR1 is LNHNV and CDR2 YYDKDF (reference sequence). The CDR3 spans 9 residues. The CDR3 sequence: CATRVTQYF. Here the CDR3 DNA reads TGTGCCACCAGGGTGACCCAGTACTTC.

This clonotype has more than one count but fewer than ten. The V and J genes are TRBV11-2 and TRBJ2-3, with D unresolved. Germline CDR1 and CDR2: SGHAT and FQNNGV. Trimming left V 5 bases short and J 4 bases short, with 16 bases between. This CDR3 region has 15 residues. The CDR3, as DNA: TGTGCCAGCAGCCCCATGGGTAACGGCGCAGATACGCAGTATTTT. It encodes CASSPMGNGADTQYF.

The V call is TRBV20-1, the J call TRBJ1-1; maybe TRBD1 (6 bases). CDR1 and CDR2 from the germline V gene are DFQATT and SNEGSKA (reference sequence). This CDR3 spans 16 amino acids. V dropped 0 bases and J dropped 0 bases, with 14 bases sitting between them. CDR3 bases: TGCAGTGCTAGAGATAGGGACACTCCGCTGAACACTGAAGCTTTCTTT. Its translation is CSARDRDTPLNTEAFF.

The chain couples TRBV5-5 to TRBJ2-7; 9 bases fit TRBD1. CDR3 size: 15 residues. The germline V gene has CDR1 SGHKS and CDR2 YYEKEE (reference sequence). V dropped 2 bases and J dropped 5; count of bases not matched to a gene: 8. CDR3 in amino acids: CASSFLTGGNDEQYF. The CDR3 DNA follows: TGTGCCAGCAGCTTCCTGACAGGGGGGAATGACGAGCAGTACTTC.

This clonotype was recorded a few times. The chain has TRBV2 and TRBJ2-3; 8 bases line up with TRBD1. The CDR3 spans 16 residues. V lost 8 bases, J lost 0 bases, and 10 bases stayed unmatched. Germline lookup yields CDR1 SNHLY and CDR2 FYNNEI. The CDR3 DNA follows: TGTGCCAGCTATCCCGAACGGACAGGGAGCACAGATACGCAGTATTTT. Its translation is CASYPERTGSTDTQYF.

The V call is TRBV6-1, the J call TRBJ2-7; TRBD2 aligns across 13 bases. Per the germline V gene, CDR1 is MNHNS and CDR2 is SASEGT. The length of the CDR3 is 15 residues. J was trimmed by 0 bases and V by 5 bases; bases with no gene match: 1. CDR3 in amino acids: CASSRTSGGSYEQYF. The DNA for the CDR3 is TGTGCCAGCAGTCGGACTAGCGGGGGCTCCTACGAGCAGTACTTC.

This rearrangement joins TRBV19 to TRBJ2-7, with no clear D. Trimming took off 3 bases at V and 3 bases at J, with 15 bases between the two ends. This CDR3 contains 15 residues. Germline loops: CDR1 LNHDA, CDR2 SQIVND (reference sequence). The CDR3: CASSMGQALFYEQYF. CDR3 in DNA: TGTGCCAGTAGTATGGGTCAGGCCCTCTTCTACGAGCAGTACTTC.

V and J are TRBV30 and TRBJ2-7; 7 nucleotides match TRBD1. CDR1 and CDR2 (germline): GTSNPN, SVGIG (reference sequence). V shed 5 bases and J 5 bases; nucleotides not matched to a gene: 12. This CDR3 contains 14 residues. The CDR3 region has the DNA TGTGCCTGGGATCATGAGGGGGCTTTCGACGAGCAGTACTTC. This gives the protein CAWDHEGAFDEQYF.

The chain carries TRBV7-8 and TRBJ2-2, with D perhaps matching TRBD1 or TRBD2 (6 bases each). V was clipped by 4 bases and J by 6 bases, with 18 bases between them. The CDR3 has 16 residues. Germline CDR1 and CDR2: SGHVS and FQNEAQ. This chain's CDR3 is CASSSQGTGVPGELFF. In DNA form, the CDR3 reads TGTGCCAGCAGCTCCCAGGGGACGGGGGTTCCCGGGGAGCTGTTTTTT. The whole variable domain, remainder taken from reference TRBV7-8 and TRBJ2-2, is GAGVSQSPRYKVAKRGQDVALRCDPISGHVSLFWYQQALGQGPEFLTYFQNEAQLDKSGLPSDRFFAERPEGSVSTLKIQRTQQEDSAVYLCASSSQGTGVPGELFFGEGSRLTVL.

This clonotype was observed a handful of times. This chain joins TRBV12-3 or TRBV12-4 and TRBJ2-1, with D perhaps TRBD1 or TRBD2 (5 bases each). This CDR3 contains 15 residues. V shed 5 bases and J shed 12 bases, with 23 bases lying between them. The DNA for the CDR3 is TGTGCCAGCAGTATAGACCGGGACCTAATAAAGGGGCAGTTCTTC. Amino acid sequence: CASSIDRDLIKGQFF.

The rearrangement joins TRBV19 to TRBJ2-7; D is undetermined. Germline assignment: CDR1 LNHDA and CDR2 SQIVND (reference sequence). Trimming shortened V by 3 bases and J by 3 bases, and 3 bases separated the two germline ends. The CDR3 extends over 11 amino acids. CDR3 coding DNA: TGTGCCAGTAGTATGGGCTACGAGCAGTACTTC. It codes for CASSMGYEQYF.

The V gene is TRBV29-1, the J gene TRBJ2-7; D could derive from TRBD1 or TRBD2 (5 bases each). Per germline, CDR1 SQVTM and CDR2 ANQGSEA. This CDR3 contains 12 residues. Between the trimmed V and J ends, which lost 4 bases and 3 bases, there was a span of 10 bases. The CDR3 region is CSVVGDGYEQYF. In DNA form, the CDR3 reads TGCAGCGTTGTCGGGGACGGCTACGAGCAGTACTTC.

This clonotype has more than one count but fewer than ten. V gene TRBV12-3 or TRBV12-4 combines with J gene TRBJ2-2; 9 nucleotides line up with TRBD2. CDR3 length: 16 residues. V lost 6 bases, J lost 6 bases, and 11 bases stayed unmatched. CDR3 sequence reads: CASSSFGGLASGELFF. CDR3 bases: TGTGCCAGCAGCTCCTTTGGGGGACTAGCATCCGGGGAGCTGTTTTTT.

The J gene is TRBJ2-3, the V gene TRBV6-1; TRBD2 agrees at 8 bases. The CDR3 extends over 14 amino acids. J gave up 4 bases and V 11 bases, and 11 bases lay outside the gene matches. CDR1 and CDR2 from the germline V gene are MNHNS and SASEGT. The DNA for the CDR3 is TGTGCCGTACGGACCGGGGGACTAGCAGATACGCAGTATTTT. Amino acids: CAVRTGGLADTQYF.

The chain employs TRBV28 and TRBJ2-1, with TRBD1 identical over 7 bases. Germline V lookup: CDR1 MDHEN, CDR2 SYDVKM. The CDR3 spans 14 residues. Trimming at V came to 6 bases and at J to 4 bases, leaving 6 bases not matched to a gene. DNA for the CDR3: TGTGCCAGCAGACCCCAGGGGGTATACAATGAGCAGTTCTTC. Its protein is CASRPQGVYNEQFF.

This chain's CDR3 is CASSLAHRERYEQYF. CDR3 coding DNA: TGTGCCAGCAGCTTAGCCCACAGGGAGCGCTACGAGCAGTACTTC. The chain combines TRBV11-2 with TRBJ2-7, with TRBD1 as a possible D gene (6 bases). The CDR3 extends over 15 amino acids. CDR1 SGHAT and CDR2 FQNNGV come from the germline V gene. The V and J ends lost 1 base and 3 bases respectively, with 13 bases between them. Supplemented by reference TRBV11-2 and TRBJ2-7, the full variable domain reads EAGVAQSPRYKIIEKRQSVAFWCNPISGHATLYWYQQILGQGPKLLIQFQNNGVVDDSQLPKDRFSAERLKGVDSTLKIQPAKLEDSAVYLCASSLAHRERYEQYFGPGTRLTVT.

The gene calls are TRBV9 and TRBJ2-1; 9 bases line up with TRBD1. Trimming cost V 0 bases and J 4 bases; bases outside gene matches: 2. Per the germline V gene, CDR1 is SGDLS and CDR2 is YYNGEE. This CDR3 spans 15 amino acids. The CDR3 loop reads CASSVAGQGYNEQFF. The DNA for the CDR3 is TGTGCCAGCAGCGTAGCGGGACAGGGATACAATGAGCAGTTCTTC.

This chain joins TRBV10-2 and TRBJ2-7; no reliable D call. The CDR3 runs to 14 residues. V lost 2 bases and J lost 2, with 10 bases in between. Germline V gives CDR1 WSHSY, CDR2 SAAADI. The CDR3 here is CASSEIVGAYEQYF. In DNA form, the CDR3 reads TGCGCCAGCAGTGAGATCGTCGGTGCCTACGAGCAGTACTTC.

This clonotype was seen only a few times. The chain joins TRBV3-1 to TRBJ2-1; 9 nucleotides align to TRBD1. After removal of 5 bases from V and 2 bases from J, the junction contained 13 bases not matched to a gene. The CDR3 loop spans 18 amino acids. From germline, CDR1 is LGHDT and CDR2 YNNKEL (reference sequence). The CDR3 sequence: CASSLVPPGQGTYNEQFF. The CDR3 DNA reads as TGTGCCAGCAGCTTAGTTCCTCCGGGACAGGGAACCTACAATGAGCAGTTCTTC.

The CDR3 nucleotides are TGTGCCAGCAGCTTGGTGGTGACAGGGGATTCACCCCTCCACTTT. Protein: CASSLVVTGDSPLHF. This chain joins TRBV5-5 and TRBJ1-6, with TRBD1 matching 8 bases. CDR1 and CDR2 from the germline V gene are SGHKS and YYEKEE (reference sequence). The CDR3 consists of 15 residues. J gave up 8 bases and V 0 bases, and 4 bases lay outside the gene matches.